This passage covers 10 T cell receptor beta chains from one sample sequenced in a study of control samples from healthy donors and cancer patients. This table comes from immunoSEQ multiplex PCR, and its TCRdb copy is limited to in-frame clones, with some not included. The sample contains roughly 14,000 clones, 60% to 85% of which appear only once. Material: formalin-fixed, paraffin-embedded tissue. These receptors were taken from a female donor with lung cancer.

This chain uses TRBV18 with TRBJ2-2; TRBD1 matches 7 bases. This CDR3 contains 14 residues. Germline V gene sequence: CDR1 KGHSH, CDR2 LQKENI. V trimming: 9 bases; J trimming: 3 bases; junction bases outside the gene matches: 7. The CDR3 loop reads CASAGTDYTGELFF. The CDR3 region has the DNA TGTGCCAGTGCCGGGACAGACTACACCGGGGAGCTGTTTTTT.

Note on this clone: Its ends do not fully match the called genes, so a read error is possible. This chain uses TRBV6-2 or TRBV6-3 with TRBJ1-1; D is uncertain. Germline lookup yields CDR1 MNHEY and CDR2 SVGEGT. The CDR3 runs to 12 residues. CDR3 sequence (DNA): TGTGTCAGCAGTACATACTTGAATGAAGCTTTCTTT. Protein product: CVSSTYLNEAFF.

The chain joins TRBV5-6 to TRBJ1-2, with TRBD1 as a possible D gene (6 bases). In germline, CDR1 is SGHDT, CDR2 YYEEEE. V dropped 3 bases and J dropped 1 base, with 10 bases sitting between them. This CDR3 comprises 14 residues. The CDR3 sequence is CASSSSGVNYGYTF. The CDR3 nucleotides are TGTGCCAGCAGCTCCTCAGGGGTTAACTATGGCTACACCTTC. The whole variable domain, filled in from reference TRBV5-6 and TRBJ1-2, reads DAGVTQSPTHLIKTRGQQVTLRCSPKSGHDTVSWYQQALGQGPQFIFQYYEEEERQRGNFPDRFSGHQFPNYSSELNVNALLLGDSALYLCASSSSGVNYGYTFGSGTRLTVV.

J is TRBJ2-1 and V is TRBV7-3; 9 bases align to TRBD2. Germline assignment: CDR1 SGHTA and CDR2 FQGTGA. With V trimmed by 6 bases and J by 10 bases, 13 bases remained unmatched. This CDR3 has 15 amino acids. The CDR3 sequence is CASSRTGTSQGEQFF. For the CDR3, the DNA is TGTGCCAGCAGTAGGACCGGGACTAGCCAGGGAGAGCAGTTCTTC.

The CDR3 DNA reads as TGTGCCAGCAGTTTCAAATGGACTAGCGGGAGGAACTACGAGCAGTACTTC. Translated: CASSFKWTSGRNYEQYF. The chain couples TRBV27 to TRBJ2-7, with TRBD2 identical over 14 bases. Germline assignment: CDR1 MNHEY and CDR2 SMNVEV (reference sequence). Losses at the gene ends were 3 bases for V and 3 bases for J; bases not matched to a gene: 7. The CDR3 consists of 17 residues.

J is TRBJ1-2 and V is TRBV4-3, with D possibly being TRBD1 (5 bases). Trimming took 0 bases from V and 7 from J, leaving 12 bases between them. This CDR3 has 14 residues. Germline lookup yields CDR1 LGHNA and CDR2 YSLEER. CDR3 sequence (DNA): TGCGCCAGCAGCCAAGAGGTCCCGGGGGGTGGCTACACCTTC. This gives the protein CASSQEVPGGGYTF.

The chain links TRBV15 to TRBJ1-5; weak D call: TRBD1 (5 bases). Germline-derived CDR1 and CDR2 are LNHNV and YYDKDF (reference sequence). The length of the CDR3 is 15 residues. The ends were cut back, 0 bases at V and 5 bases at J, with 11 bases in the middle. The CDR3 reads CATSRDGQGHQPQHF. CDR3 coding DNA: TGTGCCACCAGCAGAGATGGGCAGGGACATCAGCCCCAGCATTTT.

The rearrangement links TRBV14 to TRBJ1-3; unclear D gene. From germline, CDR1 is SGHDN and CDR2 FVKESK. Trimming left V 1 base short and J 4 bases short, with 5 bases between. The CDR3 length is 13 residues. The CDR3 loop reads CASSQVWGNTIYF. The CDR3 DNA is TGTGCCAGCAGCCAAGTGTGGGGAAACACCATATATTTT.

The rearrangement uses TRBV7-9 and TRBJ1-2; D is undetermined. This CDR3 region has 14 residues. V lost 5 bases, J lost 2 bases, and 12 bases lay in between. The V gene's germline CDR1 is SEHNR and CDR2 FQNEAQ (reference sequence). The CDR3 here is CASSQRQTNYGYTF. The CDR3 DNA reads TGTGCCAGCAGCCAGAGGCAGACGAACTATGGCTACACCTTC.

The chain employs TRBV5-1 and TRBJ2-1; D not certain. This CDR3 contains 15 residues. Trimming took off 4 bases at V and 0 bases at J, with 11 bases between the two ends. Germline CDR1 SGHRS, CDR2 YFSETQ. In DNA form, the CDR3 reads TGCGCCAGCAGCCTACCCTCCAGCTCCTACAATGAGCAGTTCTTC. Its protein is CASSLPSSSYNEQFF. Filled out from reference TRBV5-1 and TRBJ2-1, the complete variable domain reads KAGVTQTPRYLIKTRGQQVTLSCSPISGHRSVSWYQQTPGQGLQFLFEYFSETQRNKGNFPGRFSGRQFSNSRSEMNVSTLELGDSALYLCASSLPSSSYNEQFFGPGTRLTVL.